Listed below are T cell receptor beta chains from one sample, sequenced in a study of T cell changes during pregnancy in multiple sclerosis. Libraries were prepared by immunoSEQ multiplex PCR; TCRdb keeps only in-frame clonotypes and omits some of them. The sample gives tens of thousands of clones, 85% to 90% of which show up once; under 3.5% is in the top ten. The sample in question was CD4+ T cells from peripheral blood mononuclear cells, obtained in the first trimester of pregnancy. The origin of the receptors is a female donor in good health, enrolled as a control in a pregnancy study. The CDR3 runs from the conserved cysteine through the conserved F or W. D genes are given only for firm matches. Clone size is given for some rows only: seen once, a few or many times, or a class if the clone is expanded.

clone_size,v_call,d_call,j_call,cdr3_aa,cdr3_nt
.,TRBV5-8,TRBD2,TRBJ2-3,CASTRTSVRTDTQYF,TGTGCCAGCACCCGGACTAGCGTCCGCACAGATACGCAGTATTTT
.,TRBV19,TRBD2,TRBJ2-5,CASSITASGGVQETQYF,TGTGCCAGTAGTATAACAGCTAGCGGGGGCGTCCAAGAGACCCAGTACTTC
once,TRBV25-1,.,TRBJ1-1,CASSGYTGGTEAFF,TGTGCCAGCAGTGGGTACACCGGGGGGACTGAAGCTTTCTTT
.,TRBV5-6,TRBD2,TRBJ2-3,CASSSPAGESTDTQYF,TGTGCCAGCAGCTCGCCAGCGGGGGAAAGCACAGATACGCAGTATTTT
.,TRBV4-1,TRBD1,TRBJ1-1,CASSQGGTGWIISNTEAFF,TGCGCCAGCAGCCAAGGTGGGACAGGGTGGATTATATCGAACACTGAAGCTTTCTTT
once,TRBV14,TRBD2,TRBJ2-7,CASSPGLANYEQYF,TGTGCCAGCAGCCCGGGACTAGCGAACTACGAGCAGTACTTC
.,TRBV28,TRBD1,TRBJ2-6,CASTPGQGISGANVLTF,TGTGCCAGCACACCGGGACAGGGGATTTCTGGGGCCAACGTCCTGACTTTC
.,TRBV28,.,TRBJ1-2,CASTSDRLYPYGYTF,TGTGCCAGCACTTCCGACAGGTTGTACCCGTATGGCTACACCTTC
.,TRBV10-1,TRBD2,TRBJ2-2,CASSDLVEGGPTGELFF,TGCGCCAGCAGTGATCTGGTTGAGGGAGGGCCCACCGGGGAGCTGTTTTTT
.,TRBV27,.,TRBJ1-4,CASRWAGATNEKLFF,TGTGCCAGCAGATGGGCAGGGGCAACTAATGAAAAACTGTTTTTT
.,TRBV5-1,TRBD2,TRBJ2-1,CASSLGTSGRVEQFF,TGCGCCAGCAGCTTGGGGACTAGCGGGAGGGTTGAGCAGTTCTTC
.,TRBV6-6,TRBD2,TRBJ2-1,CASSPAGGGSPDEQFF,TGTGCCAGCAGCCCGGCCGGCGGGGGTTCCCCCGATGAGCAGTTCTTC
.,TRBV2,.,TRBJ1-5,CASSERGARLGQPQHF,TGTGCCAGCAGTGAACGGGGGGCGAGGTTGGGTCAGCCCCAGCATTTT
.,TRBV7-9,TRBD2,TRBJ2-5,CASILAGGPETQYF,TGTGCCAGCATTCTAGCGGGGGGGCCCGAGACCCAGTACTTC
.,TRBV28,TRBD1,TRBJ1-1,CASSERTGGEAFF,TGTGCCAGCAGTGAGAGGACAGGGGGTGAAGCTTTCTTT
.,TRBV11-2,.,TRBJ1-1,CASSLDPGTTEAFF,TGTGCCAGCAGCTTAGACCCCGGGACAACTGAAGCTTTCTTT
.,TRBV15,.,TRBJ2-7,CATSTRQVILTYEQYF,TGTGCCACCAGCACCCGACAGGTAATCCTTACCTACGAGCAGTACTTC
.,TRBV27,TRBD1,TRBJ2-7,CASSLFPGQGLYEQYF,TGTGCCAGCAGTTTATTCCCGGGACAGGGGTTGTACGAGCAGTACTTC
.,TRBV4-1,TRBD1,TRBJ2-7,CASSHDGQGYEQYF,TGCGCCAGCAGCCACGATGGACAGGGCTACGAGCAGTACTTC
.,TRBV25-1,.,TRBJ2-7,CASSMLVCQSYEQYF,TGTGCCAGCAGTATGCTGGTATGTCAGTCCTACGAGCAGTACTTC
few,TRBV13,TRBD1,TRBJ1-1,CASSSGQGSTEAFF,TGTGCCAGCAGCTCCGGACAGGGAAGTACTGAAGCTTTCTTT
.,TRBV18,.,TRBJ1-1,CASSPMREGTEAFF,TGTGCCAGCTCACCCATGCGGGAAGGCACTGAAGCTTTCTTT
.,TRBV7-2,TRBD2,TRBJ2-1,CASSPASGSSYNEQFF,TGTGCCAGCAGCCCCGCAAGCGGGAGCTCCTACAATGAGCAGTTCTTC
.,TRBV28,.,TRBJ2-5,CASSLGRLETQYF,TGTGCCAGCAGTTTAGGGAGGTTAGAGACCCAGTACTTC
.,TRBV15,TRBD2,TRBJ2-1,CATSPSSGNYNEQFF,TGTGCCACCAGCCCTTCTAGCGGGAACTACAATGAGCAGTTCTTC
.,TRBV7-9,TRBD2,TRBJ2-7,CASSLGGLAGGEQYF,TGTGCCAGCAGCTTAGGAGGACTAGCGGGAGGAGAGCAGTACTTC
.,TRBV14,.,TRBJ2-5,CASSPRRGWETQYF,TGTGCCAGCAGCCCCCGAAGGGGGTGGGAGACCCAGTACTTC
.,TRBV2,.,TRBJ2-1,CASRGDPLEGEQFF,TGTGCCAGCAGGGGGGACCCTTTGGAGGGTGAGCAGTTCTTC
.,TRBV30,TRBD2,TRBJ2-7,CAWGRRRLADYSYEQYF,TGTGCCTGGGGTAGGCGCCGGCTAGCGGATTATTCCTACGAGCAGTACTTC
.,TRBV28,.,TRBJ2-7,CASSLWAGDTYEQYF,TGTGCCAGCAGTTTATGGGCGGGGGACACCTACGAGCAGTACTTC
.,TRBV11-3,TRBD2,TRBJ2-2,CASSLGVASGNTGELFF,TGTGCCAGCAGCTTAGGTGTGGCTAGCGGGAACACCGGGGAGCTGTTTTTT